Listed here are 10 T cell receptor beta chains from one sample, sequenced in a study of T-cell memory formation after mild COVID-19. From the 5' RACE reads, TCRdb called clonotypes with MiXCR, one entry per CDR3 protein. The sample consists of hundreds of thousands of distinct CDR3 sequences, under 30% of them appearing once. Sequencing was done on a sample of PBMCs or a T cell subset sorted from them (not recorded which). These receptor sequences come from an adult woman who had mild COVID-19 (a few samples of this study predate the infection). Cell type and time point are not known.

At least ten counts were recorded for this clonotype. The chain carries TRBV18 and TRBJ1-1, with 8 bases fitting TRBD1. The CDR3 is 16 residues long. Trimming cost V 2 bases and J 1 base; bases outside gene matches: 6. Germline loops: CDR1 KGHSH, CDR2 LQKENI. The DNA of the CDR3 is TGTGCCAGCTCACCAGACAGGGGCATTCCGAACACTGAAGCTTTCTTT. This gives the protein CASSPDRGIPNTEAFF.

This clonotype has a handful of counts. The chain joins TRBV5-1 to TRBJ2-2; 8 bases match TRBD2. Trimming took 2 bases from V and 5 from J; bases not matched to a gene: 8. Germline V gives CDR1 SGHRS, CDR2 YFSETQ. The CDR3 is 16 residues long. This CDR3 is CASSFNEAGDTGELFF. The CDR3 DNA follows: TGCGCCAGCAGCTTCAATGAAGCGGGAGATACCGGGGAGCTGTTTTTT.

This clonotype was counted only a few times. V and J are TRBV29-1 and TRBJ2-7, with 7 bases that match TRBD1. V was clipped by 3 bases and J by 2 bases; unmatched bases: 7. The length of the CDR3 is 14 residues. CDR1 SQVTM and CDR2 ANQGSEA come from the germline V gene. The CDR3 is CSVERPGGTYEQYF. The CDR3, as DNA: TGCAGCGTTGAGAGACCAGGGGGAACCTACGAGCAGTACTTC.

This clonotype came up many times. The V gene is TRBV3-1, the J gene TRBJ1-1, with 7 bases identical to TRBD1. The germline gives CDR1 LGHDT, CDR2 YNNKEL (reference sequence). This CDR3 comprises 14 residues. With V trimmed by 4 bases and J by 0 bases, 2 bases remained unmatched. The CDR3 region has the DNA TGTGCCAGCAGCCCCGGGACAGTGAACACTGAAGCTTTCTTT. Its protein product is CASSPGTVNTEAFF.

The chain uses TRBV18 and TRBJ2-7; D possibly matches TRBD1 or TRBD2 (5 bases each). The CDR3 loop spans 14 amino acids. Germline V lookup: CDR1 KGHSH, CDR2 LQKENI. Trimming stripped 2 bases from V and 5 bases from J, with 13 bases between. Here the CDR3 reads CASSPGTRIDEQYF. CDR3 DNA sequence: TGTGCCAGCTCACCAGGGACCCGGATAGACGAGCAGTACTTC.

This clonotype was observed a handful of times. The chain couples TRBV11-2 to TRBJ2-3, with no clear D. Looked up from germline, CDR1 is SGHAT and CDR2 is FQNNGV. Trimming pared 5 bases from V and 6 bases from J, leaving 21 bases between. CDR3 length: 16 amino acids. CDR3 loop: CASSLGRNLFGDTQYF. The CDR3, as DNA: TGTGCCAGCAGCCTCGGACGGAACCTATTCGGGGATACGCAGTATTTT.

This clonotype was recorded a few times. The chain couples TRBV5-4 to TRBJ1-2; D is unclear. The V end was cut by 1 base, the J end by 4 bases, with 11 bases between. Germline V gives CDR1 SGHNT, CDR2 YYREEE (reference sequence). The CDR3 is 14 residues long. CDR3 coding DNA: TGTGCCAGCAGCTTGAAGGAGGAGAGCTATGGCTACACCTTC. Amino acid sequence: CASSLKEESYGYTF.

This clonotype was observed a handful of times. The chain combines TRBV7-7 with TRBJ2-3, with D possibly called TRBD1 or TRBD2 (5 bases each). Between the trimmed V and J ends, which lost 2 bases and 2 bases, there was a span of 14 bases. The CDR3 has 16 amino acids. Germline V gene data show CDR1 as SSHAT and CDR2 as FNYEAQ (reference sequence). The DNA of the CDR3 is TGTGCCAGCAGCTTATCCTCTGGGGGAACCACAGATACGCAGTATTTT. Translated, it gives CASSLSSGGTTDTQYF.

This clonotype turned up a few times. The CDR3 protein is CASSFLDSSHQPQHF. The CDR3 DNA follows: TGTGCCAGCAGCTTTCTCGACAGCAGTCATCAGCCCCAGCATTTT. The rearrangement links TRBV7-8 to TRBJ1-5; possibly TRBD1 for D (5 bases). Trimming took 3 bases from V and 5 from J, leaving 14 bases between them. The germline gives CDR1 SGHVS, CDR2 FQNEAQ. The CDR3 spans 15 residues.

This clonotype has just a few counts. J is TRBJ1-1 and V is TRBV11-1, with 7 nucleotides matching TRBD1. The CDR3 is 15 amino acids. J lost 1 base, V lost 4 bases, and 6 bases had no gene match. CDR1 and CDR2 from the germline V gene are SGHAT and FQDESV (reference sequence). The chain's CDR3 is CASSSYRGWNTEAFF. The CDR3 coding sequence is TGTGCCAGCAGCTCATACAGGGGCTGGAACACTGAAGCTTTCTTT. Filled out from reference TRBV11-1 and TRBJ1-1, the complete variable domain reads EAEVAQSPRYKITEKSQAVAFWCDPISGHATLYWYRQILGQGPELLVQFQDESVVDDSQLPKDRFSAERLKGVDSTLKIQPAELGDSAMYLCASSSYRGWNTEAFFGQGTRLTVV.